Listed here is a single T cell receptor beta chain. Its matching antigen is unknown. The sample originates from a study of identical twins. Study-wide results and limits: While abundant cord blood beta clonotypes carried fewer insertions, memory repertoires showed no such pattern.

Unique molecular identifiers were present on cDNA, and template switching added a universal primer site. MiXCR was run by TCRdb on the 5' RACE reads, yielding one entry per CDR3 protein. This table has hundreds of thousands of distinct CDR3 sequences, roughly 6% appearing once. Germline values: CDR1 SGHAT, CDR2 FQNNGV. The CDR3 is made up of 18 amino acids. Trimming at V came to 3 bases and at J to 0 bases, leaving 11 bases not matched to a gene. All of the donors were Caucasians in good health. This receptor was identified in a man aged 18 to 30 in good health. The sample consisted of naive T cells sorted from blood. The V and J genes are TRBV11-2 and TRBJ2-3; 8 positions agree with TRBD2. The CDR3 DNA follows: TGTGCCAGCAGCTTCAGGCGGGGGGTGAACCTTAGCACAGATACGCAGTATTTT. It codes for CASSFRRGVNLSTDTQYF.